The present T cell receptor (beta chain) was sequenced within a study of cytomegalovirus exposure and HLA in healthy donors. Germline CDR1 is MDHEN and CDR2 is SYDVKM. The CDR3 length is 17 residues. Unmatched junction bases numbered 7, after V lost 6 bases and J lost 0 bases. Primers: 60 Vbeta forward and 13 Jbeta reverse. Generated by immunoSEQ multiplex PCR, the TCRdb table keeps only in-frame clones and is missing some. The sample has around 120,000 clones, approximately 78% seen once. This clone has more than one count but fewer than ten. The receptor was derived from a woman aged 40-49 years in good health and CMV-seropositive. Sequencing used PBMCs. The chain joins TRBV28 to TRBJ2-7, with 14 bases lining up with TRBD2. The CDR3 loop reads CASRGTSGRSSSYEQYF. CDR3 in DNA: TGTGCCAGCAGGGGGACTAGCGGGAGAAGTAGCTCCTACGAGCAGTACTTC.